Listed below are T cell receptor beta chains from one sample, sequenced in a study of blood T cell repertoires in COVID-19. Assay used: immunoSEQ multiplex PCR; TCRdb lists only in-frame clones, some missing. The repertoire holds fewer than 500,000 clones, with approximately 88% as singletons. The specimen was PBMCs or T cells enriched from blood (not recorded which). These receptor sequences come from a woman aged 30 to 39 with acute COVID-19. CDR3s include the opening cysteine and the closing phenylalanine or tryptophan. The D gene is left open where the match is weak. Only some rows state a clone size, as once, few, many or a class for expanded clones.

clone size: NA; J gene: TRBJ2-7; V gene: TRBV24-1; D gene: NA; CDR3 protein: CATSDPTGPEQYF; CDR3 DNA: TGTGCCACCAGTGATCCTACAGGGCCCGAGCAGTACTTC
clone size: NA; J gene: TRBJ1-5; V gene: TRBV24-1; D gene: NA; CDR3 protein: CATAGDRSNQPQHF; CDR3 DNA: TGTGCCACGGCCGGCGACAGAAGCAATCAGCCCCAGCATTTT
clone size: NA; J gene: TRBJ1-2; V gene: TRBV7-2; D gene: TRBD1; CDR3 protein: CASSLNRGRGYTF; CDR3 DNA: TGTGCCAGCAGCTTAAACAGGGGGCGAGGCTACACCTTC
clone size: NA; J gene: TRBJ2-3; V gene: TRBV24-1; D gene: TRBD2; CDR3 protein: CATERGGEFSTDTQYF; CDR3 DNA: TGTGCCACCGAGCGGGGGGGCGAATTTAGCACAGATACGCAGTATTTT
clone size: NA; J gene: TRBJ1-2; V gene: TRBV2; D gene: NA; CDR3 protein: CASPAGDPRNYGYTF; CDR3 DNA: TGTGCCAGCCCAGCAGGGGATCCACGTAACTATGGCTACACCTTC
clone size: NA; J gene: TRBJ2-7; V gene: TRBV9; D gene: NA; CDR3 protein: CASSVTGYYTGEQYF; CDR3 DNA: TGTGCCAGCAGCGTGACGGGTTACTACACAGGCGAGCAGTACTTC
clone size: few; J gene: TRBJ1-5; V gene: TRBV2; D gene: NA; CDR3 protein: CASSEYGSNQPQHF; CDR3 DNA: TGTGCCAGCAGTGAATACGGTAGCAATCAGCCCCAGCATTTT
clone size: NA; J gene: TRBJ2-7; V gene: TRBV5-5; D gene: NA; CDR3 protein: CATTGHLSSYEQYF; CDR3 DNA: TGTGCCACAACGGGACACCTCAGCTCCTACGAGCAGTACTTC
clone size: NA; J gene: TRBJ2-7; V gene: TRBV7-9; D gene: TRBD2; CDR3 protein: CASSSTGGHEQYF; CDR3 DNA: TGTGCCAGCAGCTCCACGGGGGGGCACGAGCAGTACTTC
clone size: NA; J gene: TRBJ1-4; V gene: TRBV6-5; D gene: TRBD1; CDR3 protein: CASTGQGGREKLFF; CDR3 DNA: TGTGCCAGCACAGGACAGGGAGGGCGTGAAAAACTGTTTTTT
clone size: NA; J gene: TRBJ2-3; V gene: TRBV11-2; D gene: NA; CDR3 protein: CASRKSGGGRYTDTQYF; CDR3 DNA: TGTGCCAGCAGAAAATCTGGCGGGGGCCGCTACACAGATACGCAGTATTTT
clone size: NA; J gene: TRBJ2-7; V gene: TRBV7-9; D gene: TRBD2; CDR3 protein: CASSYRWIAGGNLSYEQYF; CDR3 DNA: TGTGCCAGCAGCTACCGTTGGATAGCGGGGGGGAACCTCTCCTACGAGCAGTACTTC
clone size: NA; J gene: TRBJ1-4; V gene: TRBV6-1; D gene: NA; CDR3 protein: CASSDPAYSNEKLFF; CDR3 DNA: TGTGCCAGCAGTGATCCCGCTTACTCTAATGAAAAACTGTTTTTT
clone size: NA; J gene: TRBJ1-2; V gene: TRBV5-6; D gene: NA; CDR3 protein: CASSPTGSYYGYTF; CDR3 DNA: TGTGCCAGCAGCCCCACCGGGAGTTACTATGGCTACACCTTC
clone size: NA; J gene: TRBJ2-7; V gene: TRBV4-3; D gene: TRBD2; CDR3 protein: CASSQDLAGGQNEQYF; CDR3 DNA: TGCGCCAGCAGCCAAGATCTAGCGGGGGGGCAGAACGAGCAGTACTTC
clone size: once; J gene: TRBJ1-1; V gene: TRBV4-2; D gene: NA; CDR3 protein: CASSQVPGPTEAFF; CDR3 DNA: TGTGCCAGCAGCCAAGTTCCAGGGCCCACTGAAGCTTTCTTT
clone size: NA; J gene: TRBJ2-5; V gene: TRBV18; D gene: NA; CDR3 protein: CASSRGGLQETQYF; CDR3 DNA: TGTGCCAGCTCACGAGGGGGACTACAAGAGACCCAGTACTTC
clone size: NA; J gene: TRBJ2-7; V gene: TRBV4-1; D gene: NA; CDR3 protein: CASSSGGGAAWYEQYF; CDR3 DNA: TGCGCCAGCAGCTCAGGTGGCGGGGCGGCGTGGTACGAGCAGTACTTC
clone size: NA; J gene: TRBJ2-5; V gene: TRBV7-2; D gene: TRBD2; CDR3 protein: CASSLVTSGGARETQYF; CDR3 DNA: TGTGCCAGCAGCTTAGTTACTAGCGGGGGGGCCCGGGAGACCCAGTACTTC
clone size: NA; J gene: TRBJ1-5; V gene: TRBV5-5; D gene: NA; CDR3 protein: CASSLEGASQPQHF; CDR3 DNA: TGTGCCAGCAGCTTGGAAGGGGCGAGTCAGCCCCAGCATTTT
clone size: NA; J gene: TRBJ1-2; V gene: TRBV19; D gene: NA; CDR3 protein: CASNSGKDYGYTF; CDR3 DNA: TGTGCCAGTAACTCCGGGAAGGACTATGGCTACACCTTC
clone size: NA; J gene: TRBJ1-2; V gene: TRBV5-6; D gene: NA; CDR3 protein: CASSPDSYGYTF; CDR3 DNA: TGTGCCAGCAGCCCCGACTCCTATGGCTACACCTTC
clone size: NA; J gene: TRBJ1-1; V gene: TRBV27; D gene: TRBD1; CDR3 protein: CASRRTDRGRLNTEAFF; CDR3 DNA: TGTGCCAGCCGTCGGACGGACAGGGGCCGTCTGAACACTGAAGCTTTCTTT
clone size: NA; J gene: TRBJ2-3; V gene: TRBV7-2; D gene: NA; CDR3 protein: CASSLGVTDTQYF; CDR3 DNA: TGTGCCAGCAGCTTAGGCGTCACAGATACGCAGTATTTT
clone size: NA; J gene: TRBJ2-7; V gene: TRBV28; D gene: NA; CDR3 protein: CASSSPGHRYEQYF; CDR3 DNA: TGTGCCAGCAGTTCCCCCGGACACCGTTACGAGCAGTACTTC
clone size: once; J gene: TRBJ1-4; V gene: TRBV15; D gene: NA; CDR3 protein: CATSLRPDRRGNEKLFF; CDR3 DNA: TGTGCCACCAGCCTACGTCCCGATAGGCGGGGTAATGAAAAACTGTTTTTT
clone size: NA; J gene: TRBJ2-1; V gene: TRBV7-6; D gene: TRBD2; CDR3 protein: CASSPPGLDLREQFF; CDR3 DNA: TGTGCCAGCAGCCCGCCGGGACTAGACCTTCGCGAGCAGTTCTTC
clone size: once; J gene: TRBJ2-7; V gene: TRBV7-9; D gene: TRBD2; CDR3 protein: CASSSPSGGLYEQYF; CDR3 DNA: TGTGCCAGCAGCTCCCCCAGCGGGGGACTCTACGAGCAGTACTTC
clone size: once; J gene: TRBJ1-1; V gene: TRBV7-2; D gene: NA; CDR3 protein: CASSLDARNTEAFF; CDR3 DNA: TGTGCCAGCAGCTTAGACGCGAGGAACACTGAAGCTTTCTTT
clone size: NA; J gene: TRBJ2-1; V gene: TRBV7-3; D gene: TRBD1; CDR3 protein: CASSRTGTGGPNEQFF; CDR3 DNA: TGTGCCAGCAGCCGCACGGGGACAGGGGGACCCAATGAGCAGTTCTTC
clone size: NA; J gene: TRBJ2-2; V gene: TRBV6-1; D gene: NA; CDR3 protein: CASSEAGAGQLTGELFF; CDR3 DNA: TGTGCCAGCAGTGAAGCCGGTGCGGGACAGCTCACCGGGGAGCTGTTTTTT
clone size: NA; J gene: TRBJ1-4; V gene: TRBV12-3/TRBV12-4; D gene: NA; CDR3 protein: CASSDRNEKLFF; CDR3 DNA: TGTGCCAGCAGCGACAGAAATGAAAAACTGTTTTTT
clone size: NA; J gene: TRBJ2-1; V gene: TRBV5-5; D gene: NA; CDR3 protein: CASSLFQGSRNEQFF; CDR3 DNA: TGTGCCAGCAGCTTGTTTCAGGGGAGTCGCAATGAGCAGTTCTTC
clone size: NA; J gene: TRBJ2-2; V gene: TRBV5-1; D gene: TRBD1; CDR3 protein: CASSLDRGSDTGELFF; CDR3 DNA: TGCGCCAGCAGCTTGGACAGGGGGTCCGACACCGGGGAGCTGTTTTTT
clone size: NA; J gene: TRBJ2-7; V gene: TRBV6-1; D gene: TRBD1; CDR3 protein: CASSEGGTGMSEQYF; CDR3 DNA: TGTGCCAGCAGTGAGGGTGGGACAGGGATGAGCGAGCAGTACTTC
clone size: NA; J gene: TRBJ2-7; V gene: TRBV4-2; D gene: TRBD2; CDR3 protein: CASSQGTGLIYEQYF; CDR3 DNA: TGTGCCAGCAGCCAAGGTACGGGACTAATATACGAGCAGTACTTC
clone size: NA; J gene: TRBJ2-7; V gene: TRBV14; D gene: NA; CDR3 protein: CASSRVHGGSYEQYF; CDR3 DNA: TGTGCCAGCAGCCGCGTCCACGGGGGCTCCTACGAGCAGTACTTC